One sample yielded the 9 T cell receptor beta chains listed below, sequenced in a study of CD4+ T cells in melanoma. Libraries were prepared by immunoSEQ multiplex PCR; TCRdb keeps only in-frame clonotypes and omits some of them. This sample has roughly 120,000 clones, with around 92% found just once. Sequenced input: peripheral blood. The source of these receptors is a human donor with melanoma.

The V call is TRBV19, the J call TRBJ2-5; TRBD2 agrees at 12 bases. Germline trimming cut 4 bases from V and 1 base from J; bases unmatched to any gene: 7. The germline V gene has CDR1 LNHDA and CDR2 SQIVND (reference sequence). CDR3 length: 17 residues. The CDR3 sequence: CASSSPGLAGLQETQYF. CDR3 DNA: TGTGCCAGTAGTAGCCCGGGACTAGCGGGTCTCCAAGAGACCCAGTACTTC.

The genes are TRBV5-1 and TRBJ1-1; D is uncertain. Germline V lookup: CDR1 SGHRS, CDR2 YFSETQ. Trimming shortened V by 5 bases and J by 3 bases, and 11 bases separated the two germline ends. This CDR3 contains 13 residues. CDR3 in amino acids: CASRRPPDTEAFF. Written as DNA, the CDR3 is TGCGCCAGCAGACGGCCACCTGACACTGAAGCTTTCTTT. Complete variable domain (other parts from reference TRBV5-1 and TRBJ1-1): KAGVTQTPRYLIKTRGQQVTLSCSPISGHRSVSWYQQTPGQGLQFLFEYFSETQRNKGNFPGRFSGRQFSNSRSEMNVSTLELGDSALYLCASRRPPDTEAFFGQGTRLTVV.

This CDR3 reads CASSLGGTPDYEQYF. The DNA of the CDR3 is TGTGCCAGCAGCTTAGGTGGGACACCAGACTACGAGCAGTACTTC. The genes are TRBV11-3 and TRBJ2-7; perhaps TRBD1 as D (6 bases). The V end was cut by 1 base, the J end by 3 bases, with 13 bases between. The CDR3 consists of 15 residues. Germline lookup yields CDR1 SGHNT and CDR2 YENEEA.

V is TRBV9 and J is TRBJ2-7; 7 bases line up with TRBD2. The V segment lost 0 bases and the J segment 5 bases; nucleotides outside the gene matches: 8. Germline V CDR1 and CDR2: SGDLS, YYNGEE. There are 15 residues in the CDR3. The CDR3 protein is CASSVEGGPENEQYF. CDR3 DNA: TGTGCCAGCAGCGTAGAGGGAGGGCCTGAAAACGAGCAGTACTTC.

The chain employs TRBV5-1 and TRBJ2-5; no reliable D call. Trimming took off 1 base at V and 0 bases at J, with 7 bases between the two ends. The CDR3 runs to 14 residues. The germline V gene has CDR1 SGHRS and CDR2 YFSETQ. The CDR3, as DNA: TGCGCCAGCAGCTTGTCGAGGTACCAAGAGACCCAGTACTTC. Translation: CASSLSRYQETQYF. The full variable domain, completed using reference TRBV5-1 and TRBJ2-5, is KAGVTQTPRYLIKTRGQQVTLSCSPISGHRSVSWYQQTPGQGLQFLFEYFSETQRNKGNFPGRFSGRQFSNSRSEMNVSTLELGDSALYLCASSLSRYQETQYFGPGTRLLVL.

V usage is TRBV11-2 and J usage is TRBJ1-2; D may be TRBD1 (6 bases). This CDR3 is 14 amino acids long. Per germline, CDR1 SGHAT and CDR2 FQNNGV. The ends were cut back, 6 bases at V and 4 bases at J, with 15 bases in the middle. This chain's CDR3 is CASSPYTGTYGYTF. The CDR3 coding sequence is TGTGCCAGCAGTCCTTATACAGGGACCTATGGCTACACCTTC.

This clone was detected once. The chain employs TRBV7-3 and TRBJ1-1, with D perhaps matching TRBD1 (5 bases). Trimming left V 5 bases short and J 5 bases short, with 12 bases between. Germline-derived CDR1 and CDR2 are SGHTA and FQGTGA. The length of the CDR3 is 13 residues. Written as DNA, the CDR3 is TGTGCCAGCAGCCCGATGGGGGGGACTGAAGCTTTCTTT. Translating gives CASSPMGGTEAFF.

For the CDR3, the DNA is TGTGCCAGCAGCTCCTTGGCGGTCCCGAACACTGAAGCTTTCTTT. It is translated as CASSSLAVPNTEAFF. The chain has TRBV7-3 and TRBJ1-1, with D hard to call. CDR1 and CDR2 from the germline V gene are SGHTA and FQGTGA. Trimming left V 4 bases short and J 1 base short, with 13 bases between. This CDR3 region has 15 residues.

The rearrangement joins TRBV13 to TRBJ1-2; the D is unclear. The CDR3 runs to 13 residues. The germline gives CDR1 PRHDT, CDR2 FYEKMQ (reference sequence). Trimming took 1 base from V and 4 from J, leaving 7 bases between them. The CDR3 is CASSLDQGYGYTF. CDR3 DNA sequence: TGTGCCAGCAGCTTAGATCAAGGCTATGGCTACACCTTC.